This entry concerns a single T cell receptor (beta chain). Its specificity is unknown. This sample stems from a study of monozygotic twins with inflammatory bowel disease. Notes on the study in general: Repertoire similarity did not separate concordant from discordant twins, possibly from limited power.

CDR1 is SGHAT and CDR2 is FQNNGV in the germline V gene. The CDR3 loop spans 16 amino acids. Added by template switching were UMIs that each held a 6-nucleotide sample barcode. One entry per CDR3 protein, without DNA, is what TCRdb gives after re-calling the 5' RACE reads. Its table records about 350,000 distinct CDR3 sequences. Sequenced input: blood. The chain carries TRBV11-2 and TRBJ2-6; the D gene TCRdb calls, TRBD1, cannot be checked with no DNA. This receptor was taken from a human donor with ulcerative colitis or Crohn's disease, or a healthy co-twin of an affected twin (not recorded which). CDR3 amino acids: CASSIQGDSGANVLTF.